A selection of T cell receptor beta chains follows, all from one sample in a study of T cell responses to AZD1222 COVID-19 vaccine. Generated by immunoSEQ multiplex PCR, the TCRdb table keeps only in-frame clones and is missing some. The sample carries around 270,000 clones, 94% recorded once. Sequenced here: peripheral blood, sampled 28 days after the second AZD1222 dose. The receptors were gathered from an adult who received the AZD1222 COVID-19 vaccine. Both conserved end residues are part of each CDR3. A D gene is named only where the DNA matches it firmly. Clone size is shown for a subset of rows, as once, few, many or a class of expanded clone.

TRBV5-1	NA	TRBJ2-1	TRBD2	CASRTSGGNYNEQFF	TGCGCCAGCAGAACTAGCGGGGGGAACTACAATGAGCAGTTCTTC
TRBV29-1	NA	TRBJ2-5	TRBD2	CSVGGEGRAQYF	TGCAGCGTTGGCGGGGAGGGCCGGGCCCAGTACTTC
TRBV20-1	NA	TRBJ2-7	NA	CSLDSLYEQYF	TGCAGTTTGGACAGCCTCTACGAGCAGTACTTC
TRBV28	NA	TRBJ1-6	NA	CASSLGGSSYNSPLHF	TGTGCCAGCAGTTTGGGAGGGAGCTCCTATAATTCACCCCTCCACTTT
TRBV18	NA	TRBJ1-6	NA	CASSTGNNSPLHF	TGTGCCAGCTCGACGGGGAACAATTCACCCCTCCACTTT
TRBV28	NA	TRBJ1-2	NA	CASREGKDYGYTF	TGTGCCAGCAGGGAGGGAAAAGACTATGGCTACACCTTC
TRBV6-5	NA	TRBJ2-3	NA	CASTSGAGSGDTQYF	TGTGCCAGCACCTCTGGGGCGGGGTCGGGAGATACGCAGTATTTT
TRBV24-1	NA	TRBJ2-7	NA	CATSSGPPYEQYF	TGTGCCACCTCGAGCGGGCCACCCTACGAGCAGTACTTC
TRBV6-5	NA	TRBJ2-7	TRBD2	CASRPAGGESYEQYF	TGTGCCAGCAGACCAGCCGGGGGGGAATCCTACGAGCAGTACTTC
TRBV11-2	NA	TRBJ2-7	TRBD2	CASSLGLAGSYEQYF	TGTGCCAGCAGCTTAGGGCTAGCGGGATCCTACGAGCAGTACTTC
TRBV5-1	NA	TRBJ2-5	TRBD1	CASSPRDRQETQYF	TGCGCCAGCAGCCCCCGGGACAGGCAAGAGACCCAGTACTTC
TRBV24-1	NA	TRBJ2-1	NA	CATSAQRYYNEQFF	TGTGCCACCAGTGCACAGCGGTACTACAATGAGCAGTTCTTC
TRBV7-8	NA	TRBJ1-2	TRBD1	CASSPGQEGRYGYTF	TGTGCCAGCAGCCCAGGACAGGAGGGGAGGTATGGCTACACCTTC
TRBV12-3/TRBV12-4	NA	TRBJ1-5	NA	CASSLSSNQPQHF	TGTGCCAGCAGTTTAAGTAGCAATCAGCCCCAGCATTTT
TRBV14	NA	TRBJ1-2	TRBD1	CASRGGTGHNYGYTF	TGTGCCAGCAGAGGCGGGACAGGCCATAACTATGGCTACACCTTC
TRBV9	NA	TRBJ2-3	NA	CASSVERRGVGADTQYF	TGTGCCAGCAGCGTAGAACGGAGGGGAGTCGGCGCAGATACGCAGTATTTT
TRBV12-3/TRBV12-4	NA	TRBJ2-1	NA	CASSLARQNEQFF	TGTGCCAGCAGTTTAGCGCGACAGAATGAGCAGTTCTTC
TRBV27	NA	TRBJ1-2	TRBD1	CASSFSQGAQHYGYTF	TGTGCCAGCAGTTTTTCTCAGGGGGCGCAGCACTATGGCTACACCTTC
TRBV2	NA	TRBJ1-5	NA	CASSGESNQPQHF	TGTGCCAGCAGTGGGGAAAGCAATCAGCCCCAGCATTTT
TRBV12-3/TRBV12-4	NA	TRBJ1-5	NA	CASSDFENQPQHF	TGTGCCAGCAGTGACTTTGAGAATCAGCCCCAGCATTTT
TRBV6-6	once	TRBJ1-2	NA	CASSFSEGSNGYTF	TGTGCCAGCAGCTTCTCGGAGGGAAGTAATGGCTACACCTTC
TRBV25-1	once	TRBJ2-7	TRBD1	CASSPGGRPYEQYF	TGTGCCAGCAGTCCAGGGGGTCGGCCCTACGAGCAGTACTTC
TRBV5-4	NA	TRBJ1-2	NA	CASSPQLLDGYTF	TGTGCCAGCAGCCCCCAGCTATTAGACGGCTACACCTTC
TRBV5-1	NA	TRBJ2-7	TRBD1	CASSRDRGLNEQYF	TGCGCCAGCAGCAGGGACAGGGGGCTGAACGAGCAGTACTTC
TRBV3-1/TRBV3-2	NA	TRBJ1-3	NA	CASSPGGESSGNTIYF	TGTGCCAGCAGCCCCGGCGGGGAAAGCTCTGGAAACACCATATATTTT
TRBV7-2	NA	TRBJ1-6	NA	CASSLEGIFGSPLHF	TGTGCCAGCAGCTTAGAAGGGATTTTTGGTTCACCCCTCCACTTT
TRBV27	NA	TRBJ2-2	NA	CASTSGGELFF	TGTGCCAGCACCTCGGGCGGGGAGCTGTTTTTT
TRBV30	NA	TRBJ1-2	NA	CAWSTVYYGYTF	TGTGCCTGGAGTACGGTCTACTATGGCTACACCTTC
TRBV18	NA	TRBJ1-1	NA	CASSRGGPRSTEAFF	TGTGCCAGCTCACGAGGGGGGCCCCGGAGCACTGAAGCTTTCTTT
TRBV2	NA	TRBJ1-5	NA	CASSELQELGSNQPQHF	TGTGCCAGCAGTGAATTGCAGGAGTTAGGGAGCAATCAGCCCCAGCATTTT
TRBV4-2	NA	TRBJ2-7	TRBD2	CASSQGASGGAYEQYF	TGTGCCAGCAGCCAAGGTGCTAGCGGGGGGGCCTACGAGCAGTACTTC
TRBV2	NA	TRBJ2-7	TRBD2	CASSGSGTPYEQYF	TGTGCCAGCAGTGGTAGCGGGACTCCCTACGAGCAGTACTTC
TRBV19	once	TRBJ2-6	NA	CASNFWGRPRSGANVLTF	TGTGCCAGTAATTTTTGGGGCAGGCCGCGCTCTGGGGCCAACGTCCTGACTTTC
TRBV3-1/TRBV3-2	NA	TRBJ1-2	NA	CASSQGFWGYTF	TGTGCCAGCAGCCAGGGGTTTTGGGGCTACACCTTC
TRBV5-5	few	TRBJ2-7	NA	CASRGDAYEQYF	TGTGCCAGCCGCGGGGACGCCTACGAGCAGTACTTC
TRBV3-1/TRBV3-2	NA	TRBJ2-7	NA	CASSYSTTSYEQYF	TGTGCCAGCAGCTACTCGACAACTTCCTACGAGCAGTACTTC
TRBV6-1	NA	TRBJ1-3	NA	CASSETTGTIYF	TGTGCCAGCAGTGAAACGACAGGCACCATATATTTT
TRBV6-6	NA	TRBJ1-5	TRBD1	CASSYLGQGRDQPQHF	TGTGCCAGCAGTTACCTGGGACAGGGTAGGGATCAGCCCCAGCATTTT
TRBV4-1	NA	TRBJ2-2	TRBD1	CASSPKDRANTGELFF	TGCGCCAGCAGCCCAAAGGACAGGGCGAACACCGGGGAGCTGTTTTTT
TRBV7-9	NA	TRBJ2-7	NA	CASSREVQYF	TGTGCCAGCAGCCGGGAAGTGCAGTACTTC
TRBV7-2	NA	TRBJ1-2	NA	CASSSGQIYGYTF	TGTGCCAGCAGCAGTGGCCAAATTTATGGCTACACCTTC
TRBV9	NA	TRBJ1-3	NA	CASSPPSGASSGNTIYF	TGTGCCAGCAGCCCTCCCTCGGGCGCCTCCTCTGGAAACACCATATATTTT
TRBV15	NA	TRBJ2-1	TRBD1	CATSRAGGYEQFF	TGTGCCACCAGCAGGGCAGGGGGCTATGAGCAGTTCTTC
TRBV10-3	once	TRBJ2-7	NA	CATIGPEKTYEQYF	TGTGCCACCATTGGACCGGAAAAAACCTACGAGCAGTACTTC
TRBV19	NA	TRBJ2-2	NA	CASSWRAHNTGELFF	TGTGCCAGTAGTTGGCGGGCCCATAACACCGGGGAGCTGTTTTTT
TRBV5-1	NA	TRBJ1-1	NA	CASSLAGNTEAFF	TGCGCCAGCAGCTTGGCAGGCAACACTGAAGCTTTCTTT
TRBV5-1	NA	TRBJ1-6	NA	CASSYEGNSPLHF	TGCGCCAGCAGCTACGAGGGGAATTCACCCCTCCACTTT
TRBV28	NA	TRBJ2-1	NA	CASSLRLTGTEGQFF	TGTGCCAGCAGTTTGCGACTTACAGGGACCGAGGGGCAGTTCTTC
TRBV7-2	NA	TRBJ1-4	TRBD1	CASSTPTGGTNEKLFF	TGTGCCAGCAGCACACCGACAGGGGGCACTAATGAAAAACTGTTTTTT
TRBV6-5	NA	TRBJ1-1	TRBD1	CASSYAGQGARSEAFF	TGTGCCAGCAGTTACGCAGGACAGGGGGCGAGGTCTGAAGCTTTCTTT
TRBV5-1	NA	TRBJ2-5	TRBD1	CASSLAGQGVEETQYF	TGCGCCAGCAGCTTGGCCGGACAGGGGGTCGAAGAGACCCAGTACTTC
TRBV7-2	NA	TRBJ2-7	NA	CASSYSTGSIEQYF	TGTGCCAGCAGCTACTCGACAGGTTCCATCGAGCAGTACTTC